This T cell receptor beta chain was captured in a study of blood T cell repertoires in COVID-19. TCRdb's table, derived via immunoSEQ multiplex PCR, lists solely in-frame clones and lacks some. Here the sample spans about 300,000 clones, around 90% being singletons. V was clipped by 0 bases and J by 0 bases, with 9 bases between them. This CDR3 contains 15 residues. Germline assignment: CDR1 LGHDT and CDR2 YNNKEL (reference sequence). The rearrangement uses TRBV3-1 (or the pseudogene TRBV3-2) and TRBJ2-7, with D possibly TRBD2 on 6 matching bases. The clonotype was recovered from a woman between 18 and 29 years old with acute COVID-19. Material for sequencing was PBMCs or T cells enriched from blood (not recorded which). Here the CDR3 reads CASSQDLGSSYEQYF. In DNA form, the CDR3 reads TGTGCCAGCAGCCAAGATCTCGGGAGCTCCTACGAGCAGTACTTC.